The clone carrying this T cell receptor beta chain showed up just once. The antigen remains unidentified. CDR3 size: 17 residues. The V gene's germline CDR1 is LGHNA and CDR2 YSLEER. V was trimmed by 0 bases and J by 4 bases, leaving 13 bases between them. The data were obtained in a study of T cell responses to AZD1222 COVID-19 vaccine. Clones were read by immunoSEQ multiplex PCR, and TCRdb kept only the in-frame ones, dropping some. The data contain over 100,000 clones, approximately 91% of them singletons. General study results and limits: Donor demographics were predominantly white British with a female majority; clonal diversity may be underestimated. Two AZD1222 doses significantly raised spike-specific TCR breadth and depth over controls.

The TCR sequence derives from an adult in good health. Source: peripheral blood, taken on day 0 of AZD1222 vaccination. The genes are TRBV4-3 and TRBJ1-6; D remains ambiguous. CDR3 loop: CASSQDLISPYNSPLHF. DNA for the CDR3: TGCGCCAGCAGCCAAGATTTAATTTCCCCATATAATTCACCCCTCCACTTT.